This T cell receptor (beta chain) appears in the sequencing data of a study of beta chain features in type 1 diabetes. General observations from the study: Across all four CD4+ subsets, people with type 1 diabetes showed modestly shorter TCRB CDR3s. For patients and controls alike, PCR might favor shorter templates to the same degree.

The authors reverse transcribed all of the isolated RNA, so sequencing captured expressed TCRB transcripts. Only in-frame clones appear in the TCRdb table, and some are missing; sequencing was by immunoSEQ multiplex PCR. Of hundreds of thousands of clones in the sample, 13% were seen once. Stem cell-like memory, regulatory, central memory and naive CD4+ cells were sorted via CD45RO/CCR7/CD25/CD127/CD95/CD27. This CDR3 has 11 residues. CDR1 MNHNS and CDR2 SASEGT come from the germline V gene. Trimming stripped 1 base from V and 6 bases from J, with 4 bases between. Concerning this clone itself: The antigen is not known.

The source material was naive CD4+ T cells from blood. This sequence joins TRBV6-1 and TRBJ2-7; no reliable D call. The clonotype originates from a man between 18 and 35 years old with type 1 diabetes. The CDR3 here is CASSEVVEQYF. Here the CDR3 DNA reads TGTGCCAGCAGTGAAGTGGTCGAGCAGTACTTC.